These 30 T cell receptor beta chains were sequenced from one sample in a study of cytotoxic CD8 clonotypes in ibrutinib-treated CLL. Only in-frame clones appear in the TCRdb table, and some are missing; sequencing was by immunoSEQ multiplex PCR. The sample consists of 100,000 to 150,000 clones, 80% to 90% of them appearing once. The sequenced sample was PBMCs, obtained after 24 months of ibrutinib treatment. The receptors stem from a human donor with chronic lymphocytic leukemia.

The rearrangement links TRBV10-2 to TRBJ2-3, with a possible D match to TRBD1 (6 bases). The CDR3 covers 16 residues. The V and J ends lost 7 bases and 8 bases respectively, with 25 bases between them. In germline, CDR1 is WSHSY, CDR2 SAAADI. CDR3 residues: CASKLTPQGSLATQYF. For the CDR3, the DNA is TGCGCCAGCAAATTAACGCCACAGGGATCATTGGCTACGCAGTATTTT.

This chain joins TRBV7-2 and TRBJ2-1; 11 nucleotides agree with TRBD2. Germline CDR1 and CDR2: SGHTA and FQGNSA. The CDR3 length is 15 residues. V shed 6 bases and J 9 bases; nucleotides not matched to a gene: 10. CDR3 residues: CASRWLSSGRGEQFF. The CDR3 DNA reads TGTGCCAGCAGATGGCTTAGTAGCGGGAGGGGTGAGCAGTTCTTC.

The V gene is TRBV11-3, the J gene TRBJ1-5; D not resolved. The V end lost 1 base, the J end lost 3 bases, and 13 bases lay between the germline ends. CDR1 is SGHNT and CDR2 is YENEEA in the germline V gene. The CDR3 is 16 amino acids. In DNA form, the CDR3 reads TGTGCCAGCAGCTTAGCCGTAGGGAACAACAATCAGCCCCAGCATTTT. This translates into CASSLAVGNNNQPQHF. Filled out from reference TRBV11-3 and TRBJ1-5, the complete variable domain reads EAGVVQSPRYKIIEKKQPVAFWCNPISGHNTLYWYLQNLGQGPELLIRYENEEAVDDSQLPKDRFSAERLKGVDSTLKIQPAELGDSAVYLCASSLAVGNNNQPQHFGDGTRLSIL.

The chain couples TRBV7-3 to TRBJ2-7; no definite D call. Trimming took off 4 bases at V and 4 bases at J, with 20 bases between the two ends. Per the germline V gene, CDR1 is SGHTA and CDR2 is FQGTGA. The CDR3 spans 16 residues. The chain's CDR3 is CASSSSAPVRMYEQYF. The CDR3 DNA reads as TGTGCCAGCAGCTCATCCGCTCCGGTACGGATGTACGAGCAGTACTTC.

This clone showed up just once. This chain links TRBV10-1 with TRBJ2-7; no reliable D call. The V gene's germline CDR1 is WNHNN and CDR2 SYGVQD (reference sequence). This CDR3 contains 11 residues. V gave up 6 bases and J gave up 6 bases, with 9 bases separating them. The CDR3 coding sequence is TGCGCCAGCAGCGTAGTGCCCGAGCAGTACTTC. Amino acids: CASSVVPEQYF.

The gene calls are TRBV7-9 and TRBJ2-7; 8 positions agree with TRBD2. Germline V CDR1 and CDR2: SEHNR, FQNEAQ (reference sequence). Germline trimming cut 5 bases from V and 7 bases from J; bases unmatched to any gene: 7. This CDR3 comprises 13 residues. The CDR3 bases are TGTGCCAGCAGCCCGGGGGGGTCGAGTGAGCAGTACTTC. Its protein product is CASSPGGSSEQYF.

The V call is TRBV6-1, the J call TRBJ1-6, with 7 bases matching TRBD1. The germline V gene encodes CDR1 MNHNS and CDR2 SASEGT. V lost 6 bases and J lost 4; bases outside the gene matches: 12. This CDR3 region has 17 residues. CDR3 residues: CASREPSGGFYNSPLHF. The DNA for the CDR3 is TGTGCCAGCAGGGAACCCTCAGGGGGTTTTTATAATTCACCCCTCCACTTT.

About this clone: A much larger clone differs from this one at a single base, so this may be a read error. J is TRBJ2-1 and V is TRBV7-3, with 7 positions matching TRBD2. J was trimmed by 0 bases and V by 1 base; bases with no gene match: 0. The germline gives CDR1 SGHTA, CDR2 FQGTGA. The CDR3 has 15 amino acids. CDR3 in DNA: TGTGCCAGCAGCTTAAGCGGGAGCTCCTACAATGAGCAGTTCTTC. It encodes CASSLSGSSYNEQFF.

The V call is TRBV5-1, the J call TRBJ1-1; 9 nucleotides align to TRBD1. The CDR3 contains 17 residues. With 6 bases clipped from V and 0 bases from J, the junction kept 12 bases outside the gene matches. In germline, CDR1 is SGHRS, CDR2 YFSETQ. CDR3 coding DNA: TGCGCCAGCAACTTCGGGGGGACAGGGTCGTTGAACACTGAAGCTTTCTTT. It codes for CASNFGGTGSLNTEAFF.

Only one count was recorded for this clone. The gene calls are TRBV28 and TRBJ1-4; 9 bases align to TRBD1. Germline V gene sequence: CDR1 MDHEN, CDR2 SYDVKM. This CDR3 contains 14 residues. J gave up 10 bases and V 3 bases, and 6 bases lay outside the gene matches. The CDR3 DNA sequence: TGTGCCAGCAGTTTTGGGGACAGGGAGGTAAAACTGTTTTTT. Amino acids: CASSFGDREVKLFF.

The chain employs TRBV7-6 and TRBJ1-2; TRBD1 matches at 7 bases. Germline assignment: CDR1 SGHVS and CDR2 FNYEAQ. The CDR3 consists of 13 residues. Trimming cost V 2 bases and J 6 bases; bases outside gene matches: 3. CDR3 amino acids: CASSLQTGNGYTF. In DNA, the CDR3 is TGTGCCAGCAGCTTACAGACAGGGAATGGCTACACCTTC.

CDR3 sequence: CASRTTGDYGYTF. The CDR3 DNA reads as TGTGCCAGCAGGACCACAGGGGACTATGGCTACACCTTC. The chain is built from TRBV6-5 and TRBJ1-2, with 7 bases identical to TRBD1. The germline V gene encodes CDR1 MNHEY and CDR2 SVGAGI. The junction had 4 bases not matched to a gene; V was cut back by 6 bases and J by 3 bases. The CDR3 consists of 13 residues.

As DNA, the CDR3 is TGTGCCAGCAGTGAAGTTGGGGGGCGAAAGACCCAGTACTTC. This gives the protein CASSEVGGRKTQYF. This chain connects TRBV6-1 to TRBJ2-5; TRBD1 or TRBD2 may be the D gene (6 bases each). The CDR3 is made up of 14 amino acids. Looked up from germline, CDR1 is MNHNS and CDR2 is SASEGT. The V end lost 1 base, the J end lost 6 bases, and 12 bases lay between the germline ends.

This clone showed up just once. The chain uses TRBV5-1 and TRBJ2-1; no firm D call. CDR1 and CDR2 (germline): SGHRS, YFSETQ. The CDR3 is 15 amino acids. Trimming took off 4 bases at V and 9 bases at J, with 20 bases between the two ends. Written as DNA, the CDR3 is TGCGCCAGCAGCCCCTCGTACTCTATGCGGAGTGAGCAGTTCTTC. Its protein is CASSPSYSMRSEQFF.

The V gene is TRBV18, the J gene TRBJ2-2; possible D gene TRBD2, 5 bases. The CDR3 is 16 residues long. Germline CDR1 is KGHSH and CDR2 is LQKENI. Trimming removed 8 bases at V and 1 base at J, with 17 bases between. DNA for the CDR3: TGTGCCAGCAAGAACCTCCTTCGGGGGAACACCGGGGAGCTGTTTTTT. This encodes CASKNLLRGNTGELFF.

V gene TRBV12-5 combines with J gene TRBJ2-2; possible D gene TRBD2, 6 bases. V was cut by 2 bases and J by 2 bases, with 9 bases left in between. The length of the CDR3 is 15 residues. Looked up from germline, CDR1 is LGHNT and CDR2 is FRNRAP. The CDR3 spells CASGLLLANTGELFF. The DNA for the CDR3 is TGTGCTAGTGGTTTGTTACTAGCCAACACCGGGGAGCTGTTTTTT.

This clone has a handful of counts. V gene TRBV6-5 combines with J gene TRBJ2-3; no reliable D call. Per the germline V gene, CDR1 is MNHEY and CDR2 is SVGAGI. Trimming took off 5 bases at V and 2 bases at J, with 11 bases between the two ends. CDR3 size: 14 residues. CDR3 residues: CASSLGGVTDTQYF. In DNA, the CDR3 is TGTGCCAGCAGTCTTGGTGGGGTCACAGATACGCAGTATTTT.

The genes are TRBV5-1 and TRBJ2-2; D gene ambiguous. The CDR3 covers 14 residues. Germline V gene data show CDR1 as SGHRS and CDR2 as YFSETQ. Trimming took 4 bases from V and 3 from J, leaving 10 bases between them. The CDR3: CASSTYQDTGELFF. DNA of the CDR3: TGCGCCAGCAGCACCTATCAGGACACCGGGGAGCTGTTTTTT.

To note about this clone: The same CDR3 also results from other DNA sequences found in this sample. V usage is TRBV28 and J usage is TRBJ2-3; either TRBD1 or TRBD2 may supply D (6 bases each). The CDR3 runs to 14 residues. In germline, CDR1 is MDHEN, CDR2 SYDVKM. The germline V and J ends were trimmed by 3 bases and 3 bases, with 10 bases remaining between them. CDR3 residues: CASSLGGSTDTQYF. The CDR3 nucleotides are TGTGCCAGCAGTTTGGGGGGCTCGACAGATACGCAGTATTTT.

The CDR3 loop reads CASSPGGNLAKNIQYF. Here the CDR3 DNA reads TGTGCCAGCAGCCCTGGAGGGAATCTAGCCAAAAACATTCAGTACTTC. The chain recombines TRBV11-2 with TRBJ2-4; D is perhaps TRBD2 (6 bases). The CDR3 is made up of 16 amino acids. V shed 5 bases and J shed 0 bases, with 14 bases lying between them. Per the germline V gene, CDR1 is SGHAT and CDR2 is FQNNGV.

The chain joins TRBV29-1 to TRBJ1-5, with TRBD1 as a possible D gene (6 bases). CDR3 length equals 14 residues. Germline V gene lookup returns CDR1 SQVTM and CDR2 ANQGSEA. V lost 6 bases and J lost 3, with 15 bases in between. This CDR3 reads CSVRDGGHNQPQHF. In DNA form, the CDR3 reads TGCAGCGTCCGGGACGGGGGGCACAATCAGCCCCAGCATTTT. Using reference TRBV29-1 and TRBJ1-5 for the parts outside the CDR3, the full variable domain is SAVISQKPSRDICQRGTSLTIQCQVDSQVTMMFWYRQQPGQSLTLIATANQGSEATYESGFVIDKFPISRPNLTFSTLTVSNMSPEDSSIYLCSVRDGGHNQPQHFGDGTRLSIL.

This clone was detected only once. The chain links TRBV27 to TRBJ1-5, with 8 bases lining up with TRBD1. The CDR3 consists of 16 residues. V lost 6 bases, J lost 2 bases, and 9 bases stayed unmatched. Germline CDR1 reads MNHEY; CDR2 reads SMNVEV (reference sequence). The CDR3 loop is CASRDLTGVGNQPQHF. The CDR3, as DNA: TGTGCCAGCAGGGACCTGACAGGGGTCGGCAATCAGCCCCAGCATTTT.

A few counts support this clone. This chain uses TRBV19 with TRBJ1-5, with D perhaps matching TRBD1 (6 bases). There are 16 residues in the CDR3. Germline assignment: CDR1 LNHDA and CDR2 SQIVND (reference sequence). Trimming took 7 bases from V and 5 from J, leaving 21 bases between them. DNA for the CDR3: TGTGCCAGTACCGCGACAGGCCCCTCCAAAGATCAGCCCCAGCATTTT. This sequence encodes CASTATGPSKDQPQHF. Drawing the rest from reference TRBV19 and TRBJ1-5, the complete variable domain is DGGITQSPKYLFRKEGQNVTLSCEQNLNHDAMYWYRQDPGQGLRLIYYSQIVNDFQKGDIAEGYSVSREKKESFPLTVTSAQKNPTAFYLCASTATGPSKDQPQHFGDGTRLSIL.

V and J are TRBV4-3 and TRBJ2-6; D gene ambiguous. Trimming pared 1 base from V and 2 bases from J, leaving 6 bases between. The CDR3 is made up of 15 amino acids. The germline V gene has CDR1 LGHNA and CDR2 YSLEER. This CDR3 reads CASSQAVTGANVLTF. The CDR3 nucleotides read TGCGCCAGCAGCCAAGCCGTAACTGGGGCCAACGTCCTGACTTTC.

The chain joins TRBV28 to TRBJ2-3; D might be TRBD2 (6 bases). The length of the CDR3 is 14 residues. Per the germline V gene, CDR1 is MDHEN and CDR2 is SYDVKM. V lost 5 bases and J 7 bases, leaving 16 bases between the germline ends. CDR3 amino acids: CASSTGTSSNTQYF. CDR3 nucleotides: TGTGCCAGCAGTACCGGGACTTCGTCGAATACGCAGTATTTT.

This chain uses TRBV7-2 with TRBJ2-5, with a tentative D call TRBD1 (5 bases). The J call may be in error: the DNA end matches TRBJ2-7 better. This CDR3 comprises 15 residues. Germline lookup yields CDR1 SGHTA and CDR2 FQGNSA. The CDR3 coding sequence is TGTGCCAGCAGATTACAGGTTGGCTTGGCATACGAGCAGTACTTC. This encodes CASRLQVGLAYEQYF.

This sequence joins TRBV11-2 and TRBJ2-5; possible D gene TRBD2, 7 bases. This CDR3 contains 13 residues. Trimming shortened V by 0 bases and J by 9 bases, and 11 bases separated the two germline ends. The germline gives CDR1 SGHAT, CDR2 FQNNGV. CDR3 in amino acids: CASSLERGAAQYF. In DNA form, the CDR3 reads TGTGCCAGCAGCTTAGAACGGGGGGCGGCCCAGTACTTC.

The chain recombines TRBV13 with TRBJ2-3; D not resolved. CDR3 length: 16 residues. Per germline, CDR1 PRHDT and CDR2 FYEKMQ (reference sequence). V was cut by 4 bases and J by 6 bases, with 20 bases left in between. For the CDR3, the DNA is TGTGCCAGCAGCTCCAAACCGTACGACCGGCGGGATACGCAGTATTTT. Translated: CASSSKPYDRRDTQYF. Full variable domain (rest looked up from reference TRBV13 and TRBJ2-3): AAGVIQSPRHLIKEKRETATLKCYPIPRHDTVYWYQQGPGQDPQFLISFYEKMQSDKGSIPDRFSAQQFSDYHSELNMSSLELGDSALYFCASSSKPYDRRDTQYFGPGTRLTVL.

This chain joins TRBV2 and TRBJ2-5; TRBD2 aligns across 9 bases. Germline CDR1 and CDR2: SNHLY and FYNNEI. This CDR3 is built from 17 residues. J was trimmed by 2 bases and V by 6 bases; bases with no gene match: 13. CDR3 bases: TGTGCCAGCAGCCTCATTCAGACTAGCGGACAGCAAGAGACCCAGTACTTC. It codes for CASSLIQTSGQQETQYF. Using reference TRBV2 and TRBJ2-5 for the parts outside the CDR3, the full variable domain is EPEVTQTPSHQVTQMGQEVILRCVPISNHLYFYWYRQILGQKVEFLVSFYNNEISEKSEIFDDQFSVERPDGSNFTLKIRSTKLEDSAMYFCASSLIQTSGQQETQYFGPGTRLLVL.

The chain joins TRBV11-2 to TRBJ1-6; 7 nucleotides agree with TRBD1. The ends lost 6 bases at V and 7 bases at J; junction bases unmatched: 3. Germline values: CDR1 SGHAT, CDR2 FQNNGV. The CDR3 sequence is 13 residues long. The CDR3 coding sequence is TGTGCCAGCAGATCGACAGGGAATTCACCCCTCCACTTT. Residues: CASRSTGNSPLHF.